This T cell receptor (beta chain) was identified during a study of shared clonotypes between healthy human individuals. In the study overall: There were three CD4 naive, three CD4 memory, two CD8 naive and one CD8 memory plates per donor.

Only in-frame clones appear in the TCRdb table, and some are missing; sequencing was by immunoSEQ multiplex PCR. The sample has roughly 850,000 clones, just over 95% seen once. Of note for this clone: Antigen unknown.

Study-level findings and limits: Represented diversity, genetic and exposure-history alike, was limited by few donors.

Germline V gene lookup returns CDR1 SGHRS and CDR2 YFSETQ. V lost 6 bases and J lost 1; bases outside the gene matches: 9. The length of the CDR3 is 16 residues. Terminally differentiated effector memory CD45RA+ cells were left out of the naive CD8 fraction, which was CD45RO-negative and positively selected for CCR7. This receptor was obtained from a man in his thirties or forties in good health. The V and J genes are TRBV5-1 and TRBJ2-1; TRBD2 agrees at 8 bases. Source material: naive CD8+ T cells sorted from blood. CDR3 amino acids: CASTDPGLVSYNEQFF. The CDR3 nucleotides are TGCGCCAGCACTGACCCGGGACTAGTATCCTACAATGAGCAGTTCTTC.